This is a list of T cell receptor beta chains from one sample in a study of CD8+ T cells in alopecia areata. TCRdb's table, derived via immunoSEQ multiplex PCR, lists solely in-frame clones and lacks some. Among about 200,000 clones listed, under 40% were seen once. The sequenced sample was CD4+ T cells sorted from blood, obtained at approximately week 30, from a patient treated with tofacitinib. The receptors originated from a human donor with alopecia areata. Both conserved end residues are part of each CDR3. A D gene is named only where the DNA matches it firmly. Clone size is stated in some rows and not others, as once, few, many or a class when expanded.

v_gene	abundance	d_gene	j_gene	CDR3nt	CDR3aa
TRBV4-2	-	TRBD2	TRBJ2-1	TGTGCCAGCAGCCAAGGGATTAGCGGGAGTCCCCCTGAGCAGTTCTTC	CASSQGISGSPPEQFF
TRBV7-6	-	-	TRBJ2-7	TGTGCCAGCAGCTTAAGAAGATCCTTCTCCTACGAGCAGTACTTC	CASSLRRSFSYEQYF
TRBV7-2	-	-	TRBJ2-3	TGTGCCAGCAGCTTAGAGGCTCATACTTATACGCAGTATTTT	CASSLEAHTYTQYF
TRBV6-1	-	-	TRBJ2-7	TGTGCCAGCAGCGGGGACACTTTTTCCTACGAGCAGTACTTC	CASSGDTFSYEQYF
TRBV25-1	once	-	TRBJ2-3	TGTGCCAGCAGCCTCCCCGGGGCTAGCACAGATACGCAGTATTTT	CASSLPGASTDTQYF
TRBV10-3	few	-	TRBJ2-7	TGTGCCATCAGTCCGGGACTCTCCTACGAGCAGTACTTC	CAISPGLSYEQYF
TRBV29-1	few	-	TRBJ1-2	TGCAGCGTTGAAGCCACCCATCTGGAAGGCTACACCTTC	CSVEATHLEGYTF
TRBV7-9	few	-	TRBJ2-5	TGTGCCAGCAGCTCTGGAGGGGCAATCCAAGAGACCCAGTACTTC	CASSSGGAIQETQYF
TRBV5-1	-	-	TRBJ1-6	TGCGCCAGCAGCCGACAGGATCGGCCACCCCTCCACTTT	CASSRQDRPPLHF
TRBV29-1	many	-	TRBJ2-5	TGCAGCGTTGAAGTGTCGACCCAGTACTTC	CSVEVSTQYF
TRBV2	-	-	TRBJ1-5	TGTGCCAGCAGTGAAGGGTTGAGGGCTAGCAATCAGCCCCAGCATTTT	CASSEGLRASNQPQHF
TRBV7-9	-	-	TRBJ2-5	TGTGCCAGCAGCTTAGCAGGGCTTAGCCAAGAGACCCAGTACTTC	CASSLAGLSQETQYF
TRBV14	few	-	TRBJ1-2	TGTGCCAGCAGCCAAGTCGGAGGGTATGGCTACACCTTC	CASSQVGGYGYTF
TRBV2	-	-	TRBJ2-2	TGTGCCAGCAGAAAGGATGACACGAACACCGGGGAGCTGTTTTTT	CASRKDDTNTGELFF
TRBV19	few	-	TRBJ2-7	TGTGCCAGTAGTATAGGCGGGGAGCTTAACGAGCAGTACTTC	CASSIGGELNEQYF
TRBV6-6	few	-	TRBJ2-5	TGTGCCAGCAGTTACTGGCAGGGGGAGACCCAGTACTTC	CASSYWQGETQYF
TRBV4-1	few	TRBD2	TRBJ2-7	TGCGCCAGCAGCCAACGGACTAGCGGGCCCGAGCAGTACTTC	CASSQRTSGPEQYF
TRBV7-8	-	TRBD2	TRBJ2-4	TGTGCCAGCCGGCCCGCCCGACTAGCGGGGGGTCGGGACGACAAAAACATTCAGTACTTC	CASRPARLAGGRDDKNIQYF
TRBV5-6	-	-	TRBJ2-1	TGTGCCAGCAGCGCCCAACTAGAGCAGTTCTTC	CASSAQLEQFF
TRBV19	-	-	TRBJ2-3	TGTGCCAGTAGTAAGGTTTGGAACACAGATACGCAGTATTTT	CASSKVWNTDTQYF
TRBV28	few	TRBD2	TRBJ2-3	TGTGCCAGCAGTTTAATACTTCTAGCGGGGAGCACAGATACGCAGTATTTT	CASSLILLAGSTDTQYF
TRBV9	-	TRBD1	TRBJ2-2	TGTGCCAGCAGCGTAGTGGACAGGGCGTCCACCGGGGAGCTGTTTTTT	CASSVVDRASTGELFF
TRBV5-1	few	TRBD2	TRBJ2-5	TGCGCCAGCAGCTTGGAGGGCGGGAGAAGGAAGACCCAGTACTTC	CASSLEGGRRKTQYF
TRBV6-1	few	-	TRBJ1-1	TGTGCCAGCAGTGAAGGACTCCCCATCACTGAAGCTTTCTTT	CASSEGLPITEAFF
TRBV6-5	-	-	TRBJ1-2	TGTGCCAGCAGTTACTCGACGGCTAACTATGGCTACACCTTC	CASSYSTANYGYTF
TRBV6-1	few	-	TRBJ1-5	TGTGCCAGCATCGAAAGCGGGGGAGGAGGTCAGCCCCAGCATTTT	CASIESGGGGQPQHF
TRBV7-2	-	TRBD1	TRBJ1-2	TGTGCCAGCAGCGATCGACAGGGAGCCTATGGCTACACCTTC	CASSDRQGAYGYTF
TRBV29-1	-	-	TRBJ2-5	TGCAGCGTTGAAGGGGTTCTCTCAGAGACCCAGTACTTC	CSVEGVLSETQYF
TRBV7-2	-	-	TRBJ1-1	TGTGCCAGCAGCTTAGAGGCAGGGGAGACTGAAGCTTTCTTT	CASSLEAGETEAFF
TRBV4-1	-	TRBD2	TRBJ2-1	TGCGCCAGCAGCCTCTCGAGCGGGAGGAGCTCCTACAATGAGCAGTTCTTC	CASSLSSGRSSYNEQFF
TRBV6-5	-	-	TRBJ1-6	TGTGCCAGCAGGGCCGGGAAACAGGGCTCACCCCTCCACTTT	CASRAGKQGSPLHF
TRBV30	-	-	TRBJ2-7	TGTGCCTGGACCCCCTTTCGAGGCGGCTACGAGCAGTACTTC	CAWTPFRGGYEQYF
TRBV5-1	-	TRBD1	TRBJ1-1	TGCGCCAGCAGCTTGGCCGGACAGGAACACACTGAAGCTTTCTTT	CASSLAGQEHTEAFF
TRBV10-2	-	-	TRBJ1-2	TGCGCCAGCAGTGATATAGCCGGCTATGGCTACACCTTC	CASSDIAGYGYTF
TRBV6-5	-	-	TRBJ2-6	TGTGCCAGCAGTTATGAGGGGAGGCCTGGGGCCAACGTCCTGACTTTC	CASSYEGRPGANVLTF
TRBV6-1	once	TRBD2	TRBJ2-7	TGTGCCAGCAGTCGGAGCGGGAGCCTCTCCTACGAGCAGTACTTC	CASSRSGSLSYEQYF
TRBV6-5	-	TRBD2	TRBJ2-1	TGTGCCAGCAGTTCCTATAGCGGGAGGACCTACAATGAGCAGTTCTTC	CASSSYSGRTYNEQFF
TRBV7-2	-	-	TRBJ2-3	TGTGCCAGCAGCTTAGTCGGGCTGAGCACAGATACGCAGTATTTT	CASSLVGLSTDTQYF
TRBV30	few	-	TRBJ1-2	TGTGCCTGGAGGGGAGCGGGACCTGGCTATGGCTACACCTTC	CAWRGAGPGYGYTF
TRBV6-5	-	-	TRBJ2-1	TGTGCCAGCACCACAGGTGGAGAGCAGTTCTTC	CASTTGGEQFF
TRBV6-5	-	-	TRBJ2-7	TGTGCCAGCAGTCCTCAGGGGACATCCCTCTACGAGCAGTACTTC	CASSPQGTSLYEQYF
TRBV29-1	-	TRBD1	TRBJ2-3	TGCAGCGCCTCTGGACAGGGCGGCACAGATACGCAGTATTTT	CSASGQGGTDTQYF
TRBV5-1	few	TRBD1	TRBJ2-1	TGCGCCAGCAGCTTCGACAGGGGGCTTAATGAGCAGTTCTTC	CASSFDRGLNEQFF
TRBV30	-	TRBD2	TRBJ2-3	TGTGCCTGGAGTGGGGCTTTAGCGGGGGGGACAGATACGCAGTATTTT	CAWSGALAGGTDTQYF
TRBV5-6	-	TRBD1	TRBJ1-1	TGTGCCAGCAGCCGAATCAAGGGACAGGGGAACACTGAAGCTTTCTTT	CASSRIKGQGNTEAFF
TRBV19	few	-	TRBJ2-7	TGTGCCAGTAGTTCCCGAGCGGATAACTCCTACGAGCAGTACTTC	CASSSRADNSYEQYF
TRBV19	few	-	TRBJ1-2	TGTGCCAGTAGAGGTGCGGCAGGCTTAAAGGATGGCTACACCTTC	CASRGAAGLKDGYTF
TRBV11-2	-	-	TRBJ1-5	TGTGCCAGCAGACCAGATGGGGGGGCTCAGCCCCAGCATTTT	CASRPDGGAQPQHF
TRBV6-5	-	TRBD1	TRBJ1-1	TGTGCCAGCAGTAAGACAGGGGTATATACTGAAGCTTTCTTT	CASSKTGVYTEAFF
TRBV6-5	-	-	TRBJ2-1	TGTGCCAGCAGTTTCACGGGGGGCGCATCCTACAATGAGCAGTTCTTC	CASSFTGGASYNEQFF
TRBV19	few	TRBD2	TRBJ2-2	TGTGCCAGTAGTTACACCAGACTAGCGGAAACCGGGGAGCTGTTTTTT	CASSYTRLAETGELFF
TRBV15	-	-	TRBJ2-7	TGTGCCACCAGCAGAGGCCTCAGGGAGCAGTACTTC	CATSRGLREQYF
TRBV5-4	-	TRBD2	TRBJ2-1	TGTGCCAGCAGCCAAGGCGGGAGTGCCTACAATGAGCAGTTCTTC	CASSQGGSAYNEQFF
TRBV2	-	TRBD1	TRBJ1-4	TGTGCCAGCAGAGGACAGGCCGATAATGAAAAACTGTTTTTT	CASRGQADNEKLFF